The sequence of this TCR beta chain was determined in a study of blood T cell repertoires in COVID-19. The method was immunoSEQ multiplex PCR; TCRdb's version includes in-frame clones alone and lacks a portion of them. The repertoire includes around 100,000 clones, 80% to 85% of them detected once, and 6.3% sits in the top ten. The CDR3 sequence is 15 residues long. The germline V gene has CDR1 SGHAT and CDR2 FQDESV (reference sequence). Between the trimmed V and J ends, which lost 1 base and 1 base, there was a span of 10 bases. The sequencing sample was made of peripheral blood. This TCR derives from a man aged 60-69 years with acute or convalescent COVID-19. The chain recombines TRBV11-1 with TRBJ1-2, with D uncertain. The DNA for the CDR3 is TGTGCCAGCAGCTTAGAAACAGATCTTAACTATGGCTACACCTTC. Its translation is CASSLETDLNYGYTF.